These 5 T cell receptor beta chains were all obtained from the same sample, sequenced in a study of T cells in Graves' hyperthyroidism and ophthalmopathy. The investigators amplified TCR beta CDR3 regions from RNA transcripts. HTBI primers drove first-round RT-PCR of the TCR CDR3. TCRdb recomputed calls from the multiplex PCR reads with MiXCR, one row per CDR3 protein. The data hold hundreds of thousands of distinct CDR3 sequences, with about half observed a single time. The material sequenced was peripheral blood or thyroid tissue (not recorded which). The receptors were gathered from a woman under 30 with Graves' hyperthyroidism.

As DNA, the CDR3 is TGTGCCAGCAGTTTACCCGGGGCTGAGCAGTACTTC. Amino acid sequence: CASSLPGAEQYF. The chain joins TRBV7-9 to TRBJ2-7, with D possibly being TRBD1 or TRBD2 (5 bases each). Germline CDR1 and CDR2: SEHNR and FQNEAQ (reference sequence). V was pared by 6 bases and J by 7 bases, with 13 bases between. This CDR3 comprises 12 residues.

CDR3 nucleotide sequence: TGTGCCAGCAGACTCCTTGGTAGTGGCTACACCTTC. Translated: CASRLLGSGYTF. This rearrangement joins TRBV9 to TRBJ1-2; D is ambiguous. The germline V gene encodes CDR1 SGDLS and CDR2 YYNGEE. This CDR3 region has 12 residues. V was clipped by 5 bases and J by 7 bases, with 12 bases between them.

The V gene is TRBV4-1, the J gene TRBJ1-1; D gene ambiguous. The CDR3 is made up of 15 amino acids. Trimming took 1 base from V and 2 from J, leaving 11 bases between them. The germline gives CDR1 MGHRA, CDR2 YSYEKL. The CDR3 spells CASSQVSPRNTEAFF. The DNA for the CDR3 is TGCGCCAGCAGCCAAGTATCACCGCGAAACACTGAAGCTTTCTTT.

This clonotype was detected many times. The chain carries TRBV2 and TRBJ2-5; a weak D match, TRBD1 (6 bases). Germline lookup yields CDR1 SNHLY and CDR2 FYNNEI. The CDR3 spans 15 residues. Trimming took 6 bases from V and 1 from J, leaving 15 bases between them. CDR3 sequence (DNA): TGTGCCAGCAGCTCCGGGACAACGGTCCAAGAGACCCAGTACTTC. This sequence encodes CASSSGTTVQETQYF. The variable domain in full, with the rest retrieved from reference TRBV2 and TRBJ2-5, is EPEVTQTPSHQVTQMGQEVILRCVPISNHLYFYWYRQILGQKVEFLVSFYNNEISEKSEIFDDQFSVERPDGSNFTLKIRSTKLEDSAMYFCASSSGTTVQETQYFGPGTRLLVL.

This clonotype was observed a few times. The gene calls are TRBV5-1 and TRBJ2-2; D is ambiguous. The germline CDR1 and CDR2 sequences are SGHRS and YFSETQ. Trimming pared 0 bases from V and 4 bases from J, leaving 7 bases between. The CDR3 length is 14 residues. In DNA form, the CDR3 reads TGCGCCAGCAGCTTGGGCGATAGCACCGGGGAGCTGTTTTTT. This translates into CASSLGDSTGELFF.